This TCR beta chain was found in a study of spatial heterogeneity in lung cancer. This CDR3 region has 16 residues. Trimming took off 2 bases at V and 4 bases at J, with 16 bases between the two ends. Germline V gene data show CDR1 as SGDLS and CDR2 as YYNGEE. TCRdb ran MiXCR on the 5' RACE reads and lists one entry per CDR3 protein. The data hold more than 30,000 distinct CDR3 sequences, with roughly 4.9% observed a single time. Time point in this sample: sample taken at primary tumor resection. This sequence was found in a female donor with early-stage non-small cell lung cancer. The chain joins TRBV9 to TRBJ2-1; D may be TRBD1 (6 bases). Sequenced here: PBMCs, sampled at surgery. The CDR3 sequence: CASSVGYRTVYNEQFF. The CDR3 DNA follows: TGTGCCAGCAGCGTGGGCTATAGGACAGTTTACAATGAGCAGTTCTTC.